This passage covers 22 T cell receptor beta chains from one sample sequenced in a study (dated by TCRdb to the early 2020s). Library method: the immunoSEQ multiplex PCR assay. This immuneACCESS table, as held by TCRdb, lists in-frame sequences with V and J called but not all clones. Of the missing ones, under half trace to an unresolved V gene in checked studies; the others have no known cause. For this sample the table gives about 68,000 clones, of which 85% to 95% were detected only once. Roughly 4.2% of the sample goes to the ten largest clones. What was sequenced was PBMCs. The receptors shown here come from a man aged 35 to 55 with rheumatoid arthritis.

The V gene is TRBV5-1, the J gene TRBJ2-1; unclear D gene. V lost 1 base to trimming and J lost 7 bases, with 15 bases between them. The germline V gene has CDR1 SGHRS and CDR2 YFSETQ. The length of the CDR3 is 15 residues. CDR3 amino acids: CASSLRVWSDNEQFF. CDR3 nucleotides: TGCGCCAGCAGCTTGCGGGTTTGGTCGGATAATGAGCAGTTCTTC.

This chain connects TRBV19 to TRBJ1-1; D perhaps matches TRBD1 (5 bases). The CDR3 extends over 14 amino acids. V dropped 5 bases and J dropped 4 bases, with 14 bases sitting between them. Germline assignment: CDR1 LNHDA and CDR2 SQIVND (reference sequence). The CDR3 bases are TGTGCCAGTAGTTTGGACTCGAGGGGCACTGAAGCTTTCTTT. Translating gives CASSLDSRGTEAFF.

The CDR3 DNA reads as TGCGCCAGCAGCCAAGATCGTGTCGGAGGGAGGACAGGGGAGGGGTTCGGGGAGCTGTTTTTT. Translated: CASSQDRVGGRTGEGFGELFF. V is TRBV4-3 and J is TRBJ2-2; 9 nucleotides match TRBD1. V lost 0 bases and J lost 7; bases outside the gene matches: 21. The length of the CDR3 is 21 residues. Germline V gene lookup returns CDR1 LGHNA and CDR2 YSLEER.

CDR3 in amino acids: CASSEGLAGSQPQHF. The CDR3 DNA sequence: TGTGCCAGCAGTGAGGGATTGGCAGGGAGTCAGCCCCAGCATTTT. This rearrangement joins TRBV6-1 to TRBJ1-5, with D perhaps matching TRBD1 (5 bases). The CDR3 extends over 15 amino acids. CDR1 is MNHNS, CDR2 SASEGT, per germline. With 3 bases removed from V and 6 bases from J, the gap between germline ends came to 15 bases.

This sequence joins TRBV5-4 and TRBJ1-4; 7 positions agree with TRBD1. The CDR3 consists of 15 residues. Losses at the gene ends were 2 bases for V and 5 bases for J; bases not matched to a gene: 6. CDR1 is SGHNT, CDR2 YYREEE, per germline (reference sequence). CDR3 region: CASSFLTGKNEKLFF. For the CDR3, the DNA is TGTGCCAGCAGCTTCCTGACAGGGAAAAATGAAAAACTGTTTTTT.

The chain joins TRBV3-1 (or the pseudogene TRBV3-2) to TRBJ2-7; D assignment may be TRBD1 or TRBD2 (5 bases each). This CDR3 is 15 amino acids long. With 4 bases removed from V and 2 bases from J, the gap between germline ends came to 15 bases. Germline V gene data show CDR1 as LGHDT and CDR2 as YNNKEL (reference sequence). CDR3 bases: TGTGCCAGCAGCCCGGGTTGGGGGAGCACCTACGAGCAGTACTTC. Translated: CASSPGWGSTYEQYF.

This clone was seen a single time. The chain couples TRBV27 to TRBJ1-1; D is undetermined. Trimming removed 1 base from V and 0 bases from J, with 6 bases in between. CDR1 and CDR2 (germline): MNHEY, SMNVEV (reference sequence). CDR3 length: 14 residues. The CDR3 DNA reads TGTGCCAGCAGTTTATTTGGTCTGAACACTGAAGCTTTCTTT. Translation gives CASSLFGLNTEAFF.

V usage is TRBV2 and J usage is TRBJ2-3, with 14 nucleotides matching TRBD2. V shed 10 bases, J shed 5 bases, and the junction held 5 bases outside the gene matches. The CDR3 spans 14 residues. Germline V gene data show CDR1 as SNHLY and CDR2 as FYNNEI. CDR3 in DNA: TGTGCCACAGGACTAGCGGGGGGTATAGATACGCAGTATTTT. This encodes CATGLAGGIDTQYF.

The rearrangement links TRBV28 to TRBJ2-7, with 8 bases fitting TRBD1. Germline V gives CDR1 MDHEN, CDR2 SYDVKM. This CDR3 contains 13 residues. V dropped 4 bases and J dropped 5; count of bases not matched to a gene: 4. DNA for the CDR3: TGTGCCAGCAGTTACAGGGGGATCCACGAGCAGTACTTC. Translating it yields CASSYRGIHEQYF.

CDR3 bases: TGTGCCAGCAGTTACGAAGGCAGAAGCGGCGGCTACACCTTC. It yields the protein CASSYEGRSGGYTF. The chain uses TRBV6-5 and TRBJ1-2, with no clear D. Trimming left V 2 bases short and J 8 bases short, with 15 bases between. Germline CDR1 reads MNHEY; CDR2 reads SVGAGI. This CDR3 has 14 residues.

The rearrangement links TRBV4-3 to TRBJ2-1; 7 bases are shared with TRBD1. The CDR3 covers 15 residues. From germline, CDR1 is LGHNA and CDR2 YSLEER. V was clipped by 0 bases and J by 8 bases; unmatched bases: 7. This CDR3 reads CASSQDGQVFDEQFF. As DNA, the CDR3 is TGCGCCAGCAGCCAAGATGGACAGGTGTTCGATGAGCAGTTCTTC.

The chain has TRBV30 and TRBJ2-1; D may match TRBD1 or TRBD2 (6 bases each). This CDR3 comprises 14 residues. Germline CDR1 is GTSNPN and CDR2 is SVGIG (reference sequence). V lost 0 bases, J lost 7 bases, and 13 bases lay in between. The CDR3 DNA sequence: TGTGCCTGGAGTGTAGGGGGGAGTAAGAATGAGCAGTTCTTC. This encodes CAWSVGGSKNEQFF.

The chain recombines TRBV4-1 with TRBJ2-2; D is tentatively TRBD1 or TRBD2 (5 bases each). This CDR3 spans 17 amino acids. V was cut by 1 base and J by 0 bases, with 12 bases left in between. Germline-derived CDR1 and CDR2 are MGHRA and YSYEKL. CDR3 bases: TGCGCCAGCAGCCAAGGGATGGGACCTGCGAACACCGGGGAGCTGTTTTTT. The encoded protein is CASSQGMGPANTGELFF.

Written as DNA, the CDR3 is TGTGCCAGCAGCTTGTGGGTACCGGAGACCCAGTACTTC. This codes for CASSLWVPETQYF. The chain combines TRBV5-5 with TRBJ2-5; D call uncertain. Germline-derived CDR1 and CDR2 are SGHKS and YYEKEE (reference sequence). This CDR3 is built from 13 residues. V was pared by 1 base and J by 5 bases, with 9 bases between. The full variable domain, in which reference TRBV5-5 and TRBJ2-5 provide the parts outside the CDR3, is DAGVTQSPTHLIKTRGQQVTLRCSPISGHKSVSWYQQVLGQGPQFIFQYYEKEERGRGNFPDRFSARQFPNYSSELNVNALLLGDSALYLCASSLWVPETQYFGPGTRLLVL.

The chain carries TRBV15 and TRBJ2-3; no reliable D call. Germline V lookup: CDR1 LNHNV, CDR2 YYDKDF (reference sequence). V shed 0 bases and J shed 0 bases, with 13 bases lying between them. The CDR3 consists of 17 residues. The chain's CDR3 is CATSRDQTQPSTDTQYF. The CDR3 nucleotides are TGTGCCACCAGCAGAGATCAAACTCAACCTAGCACAGATACGCAGTATTTT. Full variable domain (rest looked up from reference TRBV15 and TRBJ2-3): DAMVIQNPRYQVTQFGKPVTLSCSQTLNHNVMYWYQQKSSQAPKLLFHYYDKDFNNEADTPDNFQSRRPNTSFCFLDIRSPGLGDTAMYLCATSRDQTQPSTDTQYFGPGTRLTVL.

The CDR3 region has the DNA TGTGCCAGCAGCAGGGGACTGTACGAGCAGTACTTC. This gives the protein CASSRGLYEQYF. The chain couples TRBV7-9 to TRBJ2-7; tentatively, D is TRBD2 (6 bases). CDR1 SEHNR and CDR2 FQNEAQ come from the germline V gene (reference sequence). Trimming removed 5 bases at V and 4 bases at J, with 9 bases between. This CDR3 comprises 12 residues.

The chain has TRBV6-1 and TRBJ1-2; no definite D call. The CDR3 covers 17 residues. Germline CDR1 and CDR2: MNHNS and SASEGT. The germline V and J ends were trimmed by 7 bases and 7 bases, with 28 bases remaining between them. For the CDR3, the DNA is TGTGCCAGCATTGAGGCAGGCAAAGGTTTGGCAGATATTGGCTACACCTTC. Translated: CASIEAGKGLADIGYTF.

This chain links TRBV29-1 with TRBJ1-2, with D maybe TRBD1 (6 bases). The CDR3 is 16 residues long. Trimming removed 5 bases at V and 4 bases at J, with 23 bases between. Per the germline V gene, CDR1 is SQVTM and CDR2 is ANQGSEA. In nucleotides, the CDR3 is TGCAGCGTTCCGGATGGGACATCCCGAGCTCCCTATGGCTACACCTTC. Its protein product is CSVPDGTSRAPYGYTF.

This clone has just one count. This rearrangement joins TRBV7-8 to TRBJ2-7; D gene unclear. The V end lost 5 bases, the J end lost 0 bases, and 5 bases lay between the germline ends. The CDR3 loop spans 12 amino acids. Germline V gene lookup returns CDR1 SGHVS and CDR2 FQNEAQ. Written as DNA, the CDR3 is TGTGCCAGCAGCCGTGGCTCCTACGAGCAGTACTTC. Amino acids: CASSRGSYEQYF.

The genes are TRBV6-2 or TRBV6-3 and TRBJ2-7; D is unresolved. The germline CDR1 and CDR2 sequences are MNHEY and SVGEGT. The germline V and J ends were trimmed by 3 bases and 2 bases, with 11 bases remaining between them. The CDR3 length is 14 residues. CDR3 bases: TGTGCCAGCAGTTATTCCCCACTAACCTACGAGCAGTACTTC. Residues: CASSYSPLTYEQYF.

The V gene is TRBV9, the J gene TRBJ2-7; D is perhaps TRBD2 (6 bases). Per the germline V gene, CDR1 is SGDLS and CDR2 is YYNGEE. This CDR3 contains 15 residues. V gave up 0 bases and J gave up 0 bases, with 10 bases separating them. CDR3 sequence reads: CASSVGGTHSYEQYF. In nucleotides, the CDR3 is TGTGCCAGCAGCGTAGGCGGGACCCACTCCTACGAGCAGTACTTC. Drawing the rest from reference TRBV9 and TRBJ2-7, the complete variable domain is DSGVTQTPKHLITATGQRVTLRCSPRSGDLSVYWYQQSLDQGLQFLIQYYNGEERAKGNILERFSAQQFPDLHSELNLSSLELGDSALYFCASSVGGTHSYEQYFGPGTRLTVT.

The CDR3 loop is CATSRQGTSGPTDTQYF. The CDR3 DNA reads as TGTGCCACCAGCAGACAAGGGACTAGCGGCCCCACAGATACGCAGTATTTT. The rearrangement joins TRBV15 to TRBJ2-3, with 11 bases fitting TRBD2. The V segment lost 2 bases and the J segment 2 bases; nucleotides outside the gene matches: 6. Germline CDR1 is LNHNV and CDR2 is YYDKDF (reference sequence). The CDR3 has 17 residues.